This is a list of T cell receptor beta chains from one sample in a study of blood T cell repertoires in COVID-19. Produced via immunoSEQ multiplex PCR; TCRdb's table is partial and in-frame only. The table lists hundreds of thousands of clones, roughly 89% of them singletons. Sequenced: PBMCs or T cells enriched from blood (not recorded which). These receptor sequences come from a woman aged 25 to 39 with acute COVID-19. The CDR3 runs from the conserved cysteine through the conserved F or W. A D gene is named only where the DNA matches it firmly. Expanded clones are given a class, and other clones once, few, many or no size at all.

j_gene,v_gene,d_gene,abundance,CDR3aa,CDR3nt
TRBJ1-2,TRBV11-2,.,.,CASSDPRTELNYGYTF,TGTGCCAGCAGCGACCCCCGGACAGAACTAAACTATGGCTACACCTTC
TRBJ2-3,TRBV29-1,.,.,CSVEDVGGVGYF,TGCAGCGTTGAAGATGTAGGGGGTGTGGGGTATTTT
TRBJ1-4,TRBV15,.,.,CATSPLGLREKLFF,TGTGCCACCAGCCCTCTTGGGTTGCGGGAAAAACTGTTTTTT
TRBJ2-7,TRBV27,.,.,CASSLSIRTVEQYF,TGTGCCAGCAGTTTATCGATTAGAACTGTCGAGCAGTACTTC
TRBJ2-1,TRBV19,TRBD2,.,CASSIPRVAGDEQFF,TGTGCCAGTAGTATCCCCCGAGTAGCGGGAGATGAGCAGTTCTTC
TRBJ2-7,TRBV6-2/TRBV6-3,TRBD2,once,CASSYSILAGRYEQYF,TGTGCCAGCAGTTACTCGATTCTAGCGGGGAGATACGAGCAGTACTTC
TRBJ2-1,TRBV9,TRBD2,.,CASSVATSSDEQFF,TGTGCCAGCAGCGTAGCGACTAGCTCGGATGAGCAGTTCTTC
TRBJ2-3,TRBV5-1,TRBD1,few,CASSWGQAPGEDTQYF,TGCGCCAGCAGCTGGGGACAGGCCCCGGGGGAGGATACGCAGTATTTT
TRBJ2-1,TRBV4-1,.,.,CASSPSQGVNEQFF,TGCGCCAGCAGCCCCTCTCAGGGTGTCAATGAGCAGTTCTTC
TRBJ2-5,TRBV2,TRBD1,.,CASSLQGVGETQYF,TGTGCCAGCAGTCTCCAGGGGGTCGGAGAGACCCAGTACTTC
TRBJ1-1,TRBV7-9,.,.,CASSSPTEVAFF,TGTGCCAGCAGCTCACCGACAGAAGTCGCTTTCTTT
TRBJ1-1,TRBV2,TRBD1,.,CASRQTGRNTEAFF,TGTGCCAGCAGGCAGACAGGGCGGAACACTGAAGCTTTCTTT
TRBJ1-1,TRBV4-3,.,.,CASRPGGGEAFF,TGCGCCAGCAGACCTGGCGGGGGTGAAGCTTTCTTT
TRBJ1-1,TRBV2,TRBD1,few,CASTLRGLSEAFF,TGTGCCAGCACCCTCAGGGGGCTTTCTGAAGCTTTCTTT
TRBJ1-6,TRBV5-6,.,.,CASSLTGSPLHF,TGTGCCAGCAGCTTGACCGGTTCACCCCTCCACTTT
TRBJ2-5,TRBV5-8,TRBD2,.,CASSLGLAGGKETQYF,TGTGCCAGCAGCTTGGGCCTAGCGGGGGGAAAAGAGACCCAGTACTTC
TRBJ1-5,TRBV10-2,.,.,CASSERPTGNQPQHF,TGCGCCAGCAGTGAACGTCCGACAGGCAATCAGCCCCAGCATTTT
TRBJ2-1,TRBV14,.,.,CASSQRSVGGAWDEQFF,TGTGCCAGCAGCCAAAGGTCGGTTGGCGGGGCCTGGGATGAGCAGTTCTTC
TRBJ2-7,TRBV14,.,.,CASSQDPRGPYEQYF,TGTGCCAGCAGCCAAGATCCCAGGGGCCCCTACGAGCAGTACTTC
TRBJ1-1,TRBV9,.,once,CASSRDTGNTEAFF,TGTGCCAGCAGCCGAGATACAGGGAACACTGAAGCTTTCTTT
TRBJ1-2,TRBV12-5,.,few,CASGLTPPARGNGYTF,TGTGCTAGTGGTTTGACACCTCCGGCAAGGGGTAATGGCTACACCTTC
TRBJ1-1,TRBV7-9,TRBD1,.,CASSWDSTEAFF,TGTGCCAGCAGCTGGGACAGCACTGAAGCTTTCTTT
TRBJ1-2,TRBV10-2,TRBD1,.,CASSIRRTGDYTF,TGCGCCAGCAGTATTAGACGGACAGGTGACTACACCTTC
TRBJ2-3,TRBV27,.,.,CASSLSTSTDTQYF,TGTGCCAGCAGTTTATCGACTAGCACAGATACGCAGTATTTT
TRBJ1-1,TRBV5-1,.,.,CASRQGIGAEAFF,TGCGCCAGCAGGCAGGGAATTGGCGCTGAAGCTTTCTTT
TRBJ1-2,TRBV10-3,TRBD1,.,CAISPSPGQGYGYTF,TGTGCCATCAGTCCATCACCGGGACAGGGTTATGGCTACACCTTC
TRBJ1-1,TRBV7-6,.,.,CASSDTVNTEAFF,TGTGCCAGCAGCGATACAGTGAACACTGAAGCTTTCTTT
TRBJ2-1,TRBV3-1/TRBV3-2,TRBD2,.,CASSQGSGGYNEQFF,TGTGCCAGCAGCCAAGGAAGCGGGGGGTACAATGAGCAGTTCTTC
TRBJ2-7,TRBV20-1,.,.,CSASLNSYEQYF,TGCAGTGCTAGTCTAAACTCTTACGAGCAGTACTTC
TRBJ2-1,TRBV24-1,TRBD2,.,CATTPLAGAANEQFF,TGTGCCACCACCCCACTAGCGGGGGCCGCCAATGAGCAGTTCTTC
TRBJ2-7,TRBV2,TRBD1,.,CATRQGTYEQYF,TGTGCCACCCGACAGGGAACCTACGAGCAGTACTTC